This T cell receptor (beta chain) was profiled in a study of T cell clonotyping in hematopoietic cell transplantation. As for time point: recipient sample about 28 days before transplant, after cytoreduction. This CDR3 contains 14 residues. The J segment lost 2 bases and the V segment lost 3 bases, leaving 5 bases of the junction unmatched. Germline CDR1 SGHNT, CDR2 YYREEE (reference sequence). Produced via immunoSEQ multiplex PCR; TCRdb's table is partial and in-frame only. Here the sample spans around 28,000 clones, roughly 84% being singletons. The genes are TRBV5-4 and TRBJ2-7; TRBD1 aligns across 7 bases. The TCR sequence derives from a man aged 40-50 years with acute myeloid leukemia. Some clones in this sample may be carry-over from other donors' samples. This specimen was peripheral blood mononuclear cells, taken before stem cell transplant. The CDR3 bases are TGTGCCAGCAGCTGGAACAGGGGTCCCTACGAGCAGTACTTC. Its translation is CASSWNRGPYEQYF.